These 21 T cell receptor beta chains share one sample of origin, sequenced in a study of T cell responses to AZD1222 COVID-19 vaccine. Sequencing was performed with immunoSEQ multiplex PCR; in TCRdb, only in-frame clones are kept and a portion is missing. The sample holds around 140,000 clones, 91% seen once. Here the sequenced sample was peripheral blood, taken 28 days after the second AZD1222 dose. The receptors stem from an adult who received the AZD1222 COVID-19 vaccine.

The rearrangement uses TRBV4-3 and TRBJ2-1, with D possibly matching TRBD2 (5 bases). The V end was cut by 3 bases, the J end by 5 bases, with 17 bases between. Germline-derived CDR1 and CDR2 are LGHNA and YSLEER. The CDR3 covers 16 residues. The CDR3 DNA is TGCGCCAGCAGCCACGCTATTTTGAGGGCGAACAATGAGCAGTTCTTC. It codes for CASSHAILRANNEQFF.

This CDR3 reads CASSVGQGRTGELFF. CDR3 bases: TGTGCCAGTAGTGTCGGACAGGGGCGCACCGGGGAGCTGTTTTTT. The V call is TRBV19, the J call TRBJ2-2; the match to TRBD1 covers 9 bases. With V trimmed by 5 bases and J by 4 bases, 5 bases remained unmatched. CDR1 and CDR2 from the germline V gene are LNHDA and SQIVND (reference sequence). CDR3 length: 15 residues.

The V gene is TRBV4-1, the J gene TRBJ1-2, with D perhaps TRBD1 (5 bases). Germline lookup yields CDR1 MGHRA and CDR2 YSYEKL. The CDR3 is 14 amino acids. V was clipped by 1 base and J by 4 bases, with 10 bases between them. The CDR3 spells CASSQAGVGYGYTF. The CDR3 DNA sequence: TGCGCCAGCAGCCAAGCGGGGGTTGGCTATGGCTACACCTTC.

This clone came up once. The chain joins TRBV27 to TRBJ2-1, with D possibly being TRBD1 or TRBD2 (5 bases each). In germline, CDR1 is MNHEY, CDR2 SMNVEV (reference sequence). The CDR3 has 15 amino acids. The V gene lost 0 bases and the J gene lost 7 bases, with 13 bases spanning the gap. In nucleotides, the CDR3 is TGTGCCAGCAGTTTATCTGGGGGTTTGGGAAATGAGCAGTTCTTC. Translation: CASSLSGGLGNEQFF.

This clone showed up just once. The chain recombines TRBV3-1 (or the pseudogene TRBV3-2) with TRBJ1-6; possibly TRBD1 for D (6 bases). Germline CDR1 reads LGHDT; CDR2 reads YNNKEL (reference sequence). This CDR3 is built from 15 residues. Trimming took 2 bases from V and 10 from J, leaving 15 bases between them. Here the CDR3 DNA reads TGTGCCAGCAGCCAAAAGGGGGTGGGCGGATCACCCCTCCACTTT. Encoded protein: CASSQKGVGGSPLHF.

This rearrangement joins TRBV5-1 to TRBJ2-5, with a weak D call TRBD1 (5 bases). This CDR3 contains 15 residues. The V end was cut by 0 bases, the J end by 3 bases, with 12 bases between. Germline V gene lookup returns CDR1 SGHRS and CDR2 YFSETQ. This CDR3 reads CASSLAGSGKETQYF. The CDR3 bases are TGCGCCAGCAGCTTGGCCGGATCAGGGAAAGAGACCCAGTACTTC.

The chain joins TRBV19 to TRBJ1-5, with D possibly matching TRBD1 (5 bases). There are 14 residues in the CDR3. The V end lost 3 bases, the J end lost 3 bases, and 9 bases lay between the germline ends. CDR1 and CDR2 (germline): LNHDA, SQIVND (reference sequence). The CDR3 loop reads CASSIEGINQPQHF. The DNA for the CDR3 is TGTGCCAGTAGTATTGAGGGGATCAATCAGCCCCAGCATTTT.

V and J are TRBV7-2 and TRBJ2-1; 9 nucleotides agree with TRBD1. V lost 8 bases to trimming and J lost 4 bases; unmatched junction nucleotides: 9. The CDR3 contains 15 residues. Germline CDR1 SGHTA, CDR2 FQGNSA. The CDR3 here is CASDRAGQGYNEQFF. In DNA form, the CDR3 reads TGTGCCAGCGATAGAGCGGGACAGGGTTACAATGAGCAGTTCTTC.

This chain joins TRBV7-2 and TRBJ1-2; perhaps TRBD1 as D (6 bases). This CDR3 contains 15 residues. The germline V and J ends were trimmed by 5 bases and 4 bases, with 17 bases remaining between them. CDR1 and CDR2 (germline): SGHTA, FQGNSA. CDR3 residues: CASSPLGGVGYGYTF. The CDR3 DNA is TGTGCCAGCAGCCCCTTGGGGGGCGTAGGCTATGGCTACACCTTC.

V and J are TRBV7-3 and TRBJ2-1, with D possibly matching TRBD1 (5 bases). Trimming pared 0 bases from V and 3 bases from J, leaving 15 bases between. The CDR3 is 17 residues long. Germline V gives CDR1 SGHTA, CDR2 FQGTGA. The CDR3 nucleotides read TGTGCCAGCAGCTTAACGGTCCAGGGTGGTGTCTACAATGAGCAGTTCTTC. Its translation: CASSLTVQGGVYNEQFF.

The V call is TRBV7-2, the J call TRBJ2-5; 7 bases line up with TRBD2. CDR3 size: 15 residues. The J segment lost 5 bases and the V segment lost 1 base, leaving 7 bases of the junction unmatched. Germline V gene sequence: CDR1 SGHTA, CDR2 FQGNSA. CDR3 loop: CASSLVAGVSETQYF. In DNA, the CDR3 is TGTGCCAGCAGCTTAGTGGCGGGAGTGTCGGAGACCCAGTACTTC.

The gene calls are TRBV18 and TRBJ1-4; D gene unclear. V was cut by 2 bases and J by 4 bases, with 14 bases left in between. The CDR3 is made up of 16 amino acids. Germline-derived CDR1 and CDR2 are KGHSH and LQKENI. The DNA for the CDR3 is TGTGCCAGCTCACCAGCAGCGCTAGTTAATAATGAAAAACTGTTTTTT. This encodes CASSPAALVNNEKLFF.

Here the CDR3 reads CALRGGENEKLFF. The CDR3 DNA is TGTGCCTTGCGGGGAGGGGAGAATGAAAAACTGTTTTTT. The rearrangement uses TRBV27 and TRBJ1-4, with D possibly matching TRBD1 (5 bases). The germline V and J ends were trimmed by 11 bases and 5 bases, with 15 bases remaining between them. This CDR3 region has 13 residues. Germline V gene lookup returns CDR1 MNHEY and CDR2 SMNVEV (reference sequence).

This clone was detected once. The V call is TRBV7-6, the J call TRBJ2-2, with TRBD1 as a possible D gene (6 bases). CDR1 and CDR2 from the germline V gene are SGHVS and FNYEAQ. This CDR3 has 17 amino acids. V was shortened by 4 bases and J by 4 bases, with 19 bases between the two germline ends. In DNA, the CDR3 is TGTGCCAGCAGCTCGGGTGGGGGCGGATTTTCCACCGGGGAGCTGTTTTTT. It translates to CASSSGGGGFSTGELFF.

The chain is built from TRBV2 and TRBJ2-7; TRBD2 is a possible D gene (6 bases). The CDR3 length is 13 residues. The germline V and J ends were trimmed by 6 bases and 2 bases, with 11 bases remaining between them. Germline V lookup: CDR1 SNHLY, CDR2 FYNNEI. Written as DNA, the CDR3 is TGTGCCAGCAGGGGACTCACTACCTACGAGCAGTACTTC. Translating it yields CASRGLTTYEQYF. Drawing the rest from reference TRBV2 and TRBJ2-7, the complete variable domain is EPEVTQTPSHQVTQMGQEVILRCVPISNHLYFYWYRQILGQKVEFLVSFYNNEISEKSEIFDDQFSVERPDGSNFTLKIRSTKLEDSAMYFCASRGLTTYEQYFGPGTRLTVT.

The rearrangement joins TRBV10-3 to TRBJ1-1; tentative D call: TRBD1 (6 bases). The germline V and J ends were trimmed by 10 bases and 6 bases, with 15 bases remaining between them. The CDR3 is made up of 12 amino acids. Germline V gene sequence: CDR1 ENHRY, CDR2 SYGVKD. CDR3 bases: TGTGCCACCGAGGGGCAGGGGCCTGAAGCTTTCTTT. This sequence encodes CATEGQGPEAFF.

V and J are TRBV6-6 and TRBJ1-2; a weak D match, TRBD1 (6 bases). The V gene's germline CDR1 is MNHNY and CDR2 SVGAGI (reference sequence). The CDR3 covers 15 residues. V lost 2 bases and J 4 bases, leaving 14 bases between the germline ends. CDR3 residues: CASSYPGQGTYGYTF. Written as DNA, the CDR3 is TGTGCCAGCAGTTACCCCGGGCAGGGGACCTATGGCTACACCTTC.

The chain couples TRBV25-1 to TRBJ2-3, with TRBD2 identical over 10 bases. Per germline, CDR1 MGHDK and CDR2 SYGVNS. The CDR3 consists of 17 residues. J gave up 0 bases and V 4 bases, and 7 bases lay outside the gene matches. CDR3 sequence reads: CASSGDVLAGSTDTQYF. Written as DNA, the CDR3 is TGTGCCAGCAGTGGGGACGTACTAGCGGGGAGCACAGATACGCAGTATTTT.

V gene TRBV7-8 combines with J gene TRBJ2-7, with D possibly TRBD2 on 5 matching bases. This CDR3 is built from 16 residues. Germline V lookup: CDR1 SGHVS, CDR2 FQNEAQ. Trimming cost V 5 bases and J 4 bases, with 21 bases left between them. CDR3 protein: CASSPGRTPGGYEQYV. CDR3 sequence (DNA): TGTGCCAGCAGCCCCGGTAGGACTCCGGGCGGATACGAGCAGTACGTC.

The V and J genes are TRBV3-1 (or the pseudogene TRBV3-2) and TRBJ1-2; no clear D. Germline CDR1 LGHDT, CDR2 YNNKEL (reference sequence). CDR3 length equals 13 residues. Trimming stripped 4 bases from V and 3 bases from J, with 9 bases between. In DNA form, the CDR3 reads TGTGCCAGCAGCCCCATCGTGGACTATGGCTACACCTTC. Translation: CASSPIVDYGYTF.

V usage is TRBV11-3 and J usage is TRBJ1-1; TRBD1 aligns across 8 bases. This CDR3 has 13 residues. Per germline, CDR1 SGHNT and CDR2 YENEEA. Trimming removed 5 bases from V and 1 base from J; junction bases left unmatched: 0. The CDR3 protein is CASSGQGNTEAFF. DNA for the CDR3: TGTGCCAGCAGCGGACAGGGGAACACTGAAGCTTTCTTT.